These 2 T cell receptor beta chains came from one sample sequenced in a study of molecular identifiers for immune sequencing clone quantification. TCRdb re-called the PCR reads with MiXCR, one entry per CDR3 protein. Of about 510,000 distinct CDR3 sequences listed, about 26% are singletons. The sequencing sample was made of naive CD8+ T cells from blood, with Jurkat cell RNA spiked in. Subset meaning: FACS-sorted CD8+CD4-CCR7+CD45RA+ naive T cells. The source of these receptors is a human donor in good health. Some libraries in this study had Jurkat cell RNA spiked in.

This clonotype was seen only a few times. The junction departs from the called germline gene at one end, perhaps through a read error. The genes are TRBV7-2 and TRBJ2-7, with TRBD2 identical over 9 bases. Germline loops: CDR1 SGHTA, CDR2 FQGNSA. The CDR3 is made up of 16 amino acids. CDR3 bases: TGTGCCGGCAGCCCAACCCGACTAGCGGACTCCTACGAGCAGTACTTC. This encodes CAGSPTRLADSYEQYF.

The sample holds a few counts of this clonotype. The chain links TRBV4-3 to TRBJ1-6; weak D call: TRBD1 (5 bases). Germline V gene sequence: CDR1 LGHNA, CDR2 YSLEER. This CDR3 is built from 12 residues. Trimming left V 5 bases short and J 9 bases short, with 8 bases between. The CDR3 DNA is TGCGCCAGCAGCGCGGGGGGTTCACCCCTCCACTTT. The encoded protein is CASSAGGSPLHF.